The table lists the clone carrying this T cell receptor (beta chain) with a few counts. This entry comes from a study of identical twins. Each CDR3 protein gets one entry after TCRdb re-called the 5' RACE reads with MiXCR. The table records fewer than 250,000 distinct CDR3 sequences, about 7% of them present only once. These records were also assigned to another study, of yellow fever vaccine responses in identical twins.

The sample was memory (CD45RO+) T cells sorted from blood. The receptor's source is a woman between 18 and 30 years old in good health.

CDR3 coding DNA: TGTGCCAGCAGCGAGTCTCGGGACTATGGCTACACCTTC. This translates into CASSESRDYGYTF. V is TRBV7-2 and J is TRBJ1-2; D ambiguous. V lost 5 bases, J lost 3 bases, and 10 bases lay in between. Germline CDR1 is SGHTA and CDR2 is FQGNSA. The CDR3 spans 13 residues.